The entry that follows covers one TCR beta chain sequence. The antigen is not known. Looked up from germline, CDR1 is SEHNR and CDR2 is FQNEAQ (reference sequence). The CDR3 runs to 15 residues. Deletions cut 4 bases from V and 0 bases from J, with 10 bases between. Mismatch repair deficiency was confirmed in all patients, by PCR or immunohistochemistry. This specimen belongs to a study of PD-1 blockade in mismatch repair-deficient tumors. Study findings and constraints: Tumor-resident clones, often absent from pretreatment blood, expanded after pembrolizumab and then contracted.

Assay: immunoSEQ multiplex PCR; the TCRdb copy retains only in-frame clones and omits some. The data show about 100,000 clones, 82% seen once. The TCR sequence derives from an adult with mismatch repair-deficient cancer. The specimen comprised peripheral blood, sampled about 36 weeks after starting pembrolizumab. The V call is TRBV7-9, the J call TRBJ2-1; D not resolved. The CDR3, as DNA: TGTGCCAGCAGCTACCAGGCTGGCTCCTACAATGAGCAGTTCTTC. Translated: CASSYQAGSYNEQFF. The variable domain in full, with the rest retrieved from reference TRBV7-9 and TRBJ2-1, is DTGVSQNPRHKITKRGQNVTFRCDPISEHNRLYWYRQTLGQGPEFLTYFQNEAQLEKSRLLSDRFSAERPKGSFSTLEIQRTEQGDSAMYLCASSYQAGSYNEQFFGPGTRLTVL.